These 3 T cell receptor beta chains came from one sample sequenced in a study of regulatory T cells in long-lasting Graves disease. Arm-PCR of CDR3 regions with iRepertoire HTBI primers generated TCR beta libraries. TCRdb itself ran the multiplex PCR reads through MiXCR, one entry per CDR3 protein. Of roughly 510,000 distinct CDR3 sequences detected, 15% to 20% appear once; the ten largest clones hold around 13%. As to time point: newly diagnosed GD, antithyroid drugs for less than 3 months. Extracted RNA from PBMCs served as the source of the TCR library. The sample also formed part of further work on T cells in Graves' hyperthyroidism and ophthalmopathy.

Material: peripheral blood mononuclear cells (PBMCs), obtained at new diagnosis, from a patient treated with antithyroid drugs. Receptors originate from a man aged 18 to 29 with Graves disease.

The J gene is TRBJ1-5, the V gene TRBV7-9, with 8 positions matching TRBD1. The germline gives CDR1 SEHNR, CDR2 FQNEAQ (reference sequence). V was clipped by 5 bases and J by 7 bases; unmatched bases: 7. There are 14 residues in the CDR3. The CDR3 bases are TGTGCCAGCAGCAATACAGGGGGGGGCCAGCCCCAGCATTTT. As protein: CASSNTGGGQPQHF. The whole variable domain, filled in from reference TRBV7-9 and TRBJ1-5, reads DTGVSQNPRHKITKRGQNVTFRCDPISEHNRLYWYRQTLGQGPEFLTYFQNEAQLEKSRLLSDRFSAERPKGSFSTLEIQRTEQGDSAMYLCASSNTGGGQPQHFGDGTRLSIL.

The table lists this clonotype with many counts. The V and J genes are TRBV20-1 and TRBJ2-7; 10 bases fit TRBD2. Trimming at V came to 0 bases and at J to 5 bases, leaving 7 bases not matched to a gene. This CDR3 comprises 15 residues. Germline-derived CDR1 and CDR2 are DFQATT and SNEGSKA (reference sequence). The CDR3 DNA reads TGCAGTGCTAGAGATTCACCGGGACTAGCGAACGAGCAGTACTTC. It translates to CSARDSPGLANEQYF.

CDR3 protein: CASSLMEQGNTGELFF. The DNA for the CDR3 is TGCGCCAGCAGCTTGATGGAACAGGGGAACACCGGGGAGCTGTTTTTT. The rearrangement joins TRBV5-1 to TRBJ2-2; TRBD1 might be the D (6 bases). CDR1 and CDR2 from the germline V gene are SGHRS and YFSETQ. CDR3 length: 16 amino acids. Trimming left V 1 base short and J 1 base short, with 11 bases between.